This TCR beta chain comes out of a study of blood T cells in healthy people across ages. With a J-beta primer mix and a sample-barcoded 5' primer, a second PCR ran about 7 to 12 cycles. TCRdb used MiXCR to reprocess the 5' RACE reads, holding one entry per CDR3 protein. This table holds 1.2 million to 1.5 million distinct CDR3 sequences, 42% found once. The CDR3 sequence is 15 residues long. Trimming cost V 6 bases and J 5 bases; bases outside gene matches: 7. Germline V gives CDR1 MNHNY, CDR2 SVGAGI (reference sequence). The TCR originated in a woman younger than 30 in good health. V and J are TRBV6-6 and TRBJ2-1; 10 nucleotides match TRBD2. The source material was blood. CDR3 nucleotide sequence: TGTGCCAGCAGCACGCTAGCGGGAGTAGACAATGAGCAGTTCTTC. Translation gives CASSTLAGVDNEQFF.